What follows is one T cell receptor (beta chain) and its context. The data were taken from a study of shared T cell receptors in the human thymus. Produced via immunoSEQ multiplex PCR; TCRdb's table is partial and in-frame only. This sample has more than 550,000 clones, with around 87% found just once. There are 14 residues in the CDR3. The V gene's germline CDR1 is LNHNV and CDR2 YYDKDF (reference sequence). The V segment lost 6 bases and the J segment 2 bases; nucleotides outside the gene matches: 5. This sample also belongs to another study, concerning human thymus T cells. That work contributes: Congenital heart defects were the reason for the corrective surgery that the donors, healthy Finnish infants, were having. Obtained as resections during corrective heart surgery, the thymus tissue was then studied. Among thymic and blood repertoires, usage of V and J genes appeared biased. Thymic repertoires from unrelated individuals overlapped highly, related research reported.

This chain links TRBV15 with TRBJ2-7, with TRBD1 matching over 9 bases. The sequence derives from a boy in the first two years of life with a congenital heart defect. The sequencing input was thymocytes. The CDR3 nucleotides are TGTGCCACCAGTAACAGGGGGCTTGCCTACGAGCAGTACTTC. The encoded protein is CATSNRGLAYEQYF.